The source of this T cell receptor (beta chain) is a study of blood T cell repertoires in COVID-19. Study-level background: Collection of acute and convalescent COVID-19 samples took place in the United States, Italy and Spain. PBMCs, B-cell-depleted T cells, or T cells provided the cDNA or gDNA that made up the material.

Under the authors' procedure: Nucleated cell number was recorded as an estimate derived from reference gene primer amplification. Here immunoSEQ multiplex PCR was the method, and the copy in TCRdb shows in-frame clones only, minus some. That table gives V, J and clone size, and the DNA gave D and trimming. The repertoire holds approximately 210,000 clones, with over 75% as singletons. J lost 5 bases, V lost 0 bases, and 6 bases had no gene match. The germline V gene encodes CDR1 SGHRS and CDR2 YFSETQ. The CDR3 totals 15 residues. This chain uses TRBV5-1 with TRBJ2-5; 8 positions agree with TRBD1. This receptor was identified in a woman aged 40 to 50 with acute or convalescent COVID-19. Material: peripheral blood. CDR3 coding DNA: TGCGCCAGCAGCTTGGTTCCAGGGGGCGCGGAGACCCAGTACTTC. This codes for CASSLVPGGAETQYF.